Shown below are 27 T cell receptor beta chains from a single sample sequenced in a study of shared clonotypes between healthy human individuals. Sequenced by immunoSEQ multiplex PCR; TCRdb stores in-frame clones only, minus some. The sample lists around 1.4 million clones, approximately 98.5% occurring once. The specimen was naive CD4+ T cells sorted from blood. Subset noted: CD45RA+ positively selected. Receptors were obtained from a man younger than 40 in good health.

This CDR3 is CASSIGGGRKNQPQHF. The CDR3 DNA follows: TGTGCCAGTAGTATAGGTGGAGGGAGGAAAAACCAGCCCCAGCATTTT. V and J are TRBV19 and TRBJ1-5; D uncertain. CDR1 is LNHDA, CDR2 SQIVND, per germline (reference sequence). CDR3 length: 16 residues. Trimming removed 1 base at V and 7 bases at J, with 17 bases between.

The CDR3 region is CSYGQGIGYTF. CDR3 DNA sequence: TGCAGTTATGGACAGGGGATAGGCTACACCTTC. The chain couples TRBV20-1 to TRBJ1-2; TRBD1 aligns across 9 bases. Germline V CDR1 and CDR2: DFQATT, SNEGSKA (reference sequence). The CDR3 sequence is 11 residues long. J gave up 8 bases and V 8 bases, and 6 bases lay outside the gene matches.

The chain recombines TRBV2 with TRBJ2-7, with 8 bases aligning to TRBD2. This CDR3 contains 15 residues. With V trimmed by 7 bases and J by 3 bases, 11 bases remained unmatched. Per the germline V gene, CDR1 is SNHLY and CDR2 is FYNNEI. The CDR3 DNA is TGTGCCAGCAAGGAACTAGCGGTCCTAGGCTACGAGCAGTACTTC. It yields the protein CASKELAVLGYEQYF.

V is TRBV7-2 and J is TRBJ2-2; D is ambiguous. Germline values: CDR1 SGHTA, CDR2 FQGNSA. Between the trimmed V and J ends, which lost 1 base and 4 bases, there was a span of 13 bases. There are 16 residues in the CDR3. The CDR3: CASSLGIGIGTGELFF. The CDR3 DNA follows: TGTGCCAGCAGCTTAGGTATAGGGATCGGCACCGGGGAGCTGTTTTTT.

The V gene is TRBV9, the J gene TRBJ2-7; 8 positions agree with TRBD2. V lost 3 bases and J lost 0; bases outside the gene matches: 5. CDR3 size: 15 residues. Germline V gene sequence: CDR1 SGDLS, CDR2 YYNGEE. CDR3 DNA: TGTGCCAGCAGCGGAAGCGGGAGCCTCTCCTACGAGCAGTACTTC. This gives the protein CASSGSGSLSYEQYF.

V gene TRBV6-1 combines with J gene TRBJ2-1; D is possibly TRBD1 (6 bases). Between the trimmed V and J ends, which lost 6 bases and 5 bases, there was a span of 17 bases. CDR1 and CDR2 from the germline V gene are MNHNS and SASEGT. This CDR3 is 15 amino acids long. CDR3 nucleotides: TGTGCCAGCAGAACTTGGGGGACACCTAACAATGAGCAGTTCTTC. Amino acids: CASRTWGTPNNEQFF.

The rearrangement uses TRBV5-6 and TRBJ2-3; D is unclear. V lost 4 bases and J lost 7, with 10 bases in between. CDR3 size: 12 residues. Germline V CDR1 and CDR2: SGHDT, YYEEEE. CDR3 sequence: CASSEGSYTQYF. The CDR3 DNA sequence: TGTGCCAGCAGCGAAGGGTCTTATACGCAGTATTTT.

The DNA for the CDR3 is TGTGCCAGCAGCTTGGGGGGTGATGGCACTGAAGCTTTCTTT. This codes for CASSLGGDGTEAFF. The chain links TRBV11-3 to TRBJ1-1, with D possibly being TRBD1 (5 bases). Germline loops: CDR1 SGHNT, CDR2 YENEEA. This CDR3 has 14 amino acids. The germline V and J ends were trimmed by 3 bases and 4 bases, with 12 bases remaining between them.

V gene TRBV9 combines with J gene TRBJ2-2, with D possibly TRBD2 on 5 matching bases. Trimming cost V 0 bases and J 4 bases, with 10 bases left between them. The CDR3 length is 15 residues. The germline CDR1 and CDR2 sequences are SGDLS and YYNGEE. DNA for the CDR3: TGTGCCAGCAGCGTAGGGGGAGAGGGCACCGGGGAGCTGTTTTTT. Encoded protein: CASSVGGEGTGELFF.

The chain couples TRBV7-9 to TRBJ2-7; weak D call: TRBD2 (5 bases). Looked up from germline, CDR1 is SEHNR and CDR2 is FQNEAQ (reference sequence). This CDR3 has 11 amino acids. V gave up 6 bases and J gave up 7 bases, with 10 bases separating them. The CDR3 protein is CASRELGEQYF. In DNA, the CDR3 is TGTGCCAGCAGAGAACTAGGGGAGCAGTACTTC.

V gene TRBV29-1 combines with J gene TRBJ2-2, with 7 bases fitting TRBD1. Germline V gene sequence: CDR1 SQVTM, CDR2 ANQGSEA. V shed 4 bases and J 0 bases; nucleotides not matched to a gene: 5. CDR3 length: 15 residues. In DNA form, the CDR3 reads TGCAGCGTTGTGGTCACAGGGGCGAACACCGGGGAGCTGTTTTTT. The encoded protein is CSVVVTGANTGELFF.

The rearrangement uses TRBV5-1 and TRBJ2-7; 15 bases are a match to TRBD2. The V and J ends lost 3 bases and 7 bases, in that order; junction bases with no gene match: 8. The V gene's germline CDR1 is SGHRS and CDR2 YFSETQ. CDR3 length equals 16 residues. CDR3: CASSYGRGLAGGEQYF. The DNA for the CDR3 is TGCGCCAGCAGCTACGGCAGGGGACTAGCGGGGGGTGAGCAGTACTTC.

V gene TRBV25-1 combines with J gene TRBJ1-1, with D unclear. CDR1 and CDR2 from the germline V gene are MGHDK and SYGVNS. The V and J ends lost 6 bases and 5 bases respectively, with 19 bases between them. The CDR3 runs to 15 residues. DNA of the CDR3: TGTGCCAGCAGATCACGGGGTCCGATTCAGACTGAAGCTTTCTTT. Translated: CASRSRGPIQTEAFF.

This chain uses TRBV21-1 with TRBJ2-2; the D call in the table, TRBD1, was not verified against the DNA. TRBV21-1 represents a pseudogene. This CDR3 has 15 amino acids. Written as DNA, the CDR3 is TGTGCCGGAAGCCTTAGCGCAGGGGGCCACGGGGAGCTGTTTTTT. Its protein is CAGSLSAGGHGELFF.

The V and J genes are TRBV28 and TRBJ2-1; 11 bases line up with TRBD2. This CDR3 is 16 amino acids long. Trimming removed 3 bases from V and 5 bases from J; junction bases left unmatched: 6. Per the germline V gene, CDR1 is MDHEN and CDR2 is SYDVKM. In DNA, the CDR3 is TGTGCCAGCAGTTTGAAACTAGCGGGAGTGGACAATGAGCAGTTCTTC. Its translation is CASSLKLAGVDNEQFF.

The V and J genes are TRBV7-6 and TRBJ2-3; 11 bases agree with TRBD2. J lost 2 bases, V lost 4 bases, and 5 bases had no gene match. Looked up from germline, CDR1 is SGHVS and CDR2 is FNYEAQ. The CDR3 extends over 16 amino acids. The DNA for the CDR3 is TGTGCCAGCAGCTCCCGACTAGCGGGATCCACAGATACGCAGTATTTT. Translating it yields CASSSRLAGSTDTQYF.

Here the CDR3 DNA reads TGCGCCAGCAGCTTGGCGGGGGCTGGGGCCGGGGAGCTGTTTTTT. It encodes CASSLAGAGAGELFF. V and J are TRBV5-1 and TRBJ2-2; perhaps D is TRBD1 or TRBD2 (6 bases each). V dropped 0 bases and J dropped 6 bases, with 12 bases sitting between them. Per germline, CDR1 SGHRS and CDR2 YFSETQ. This CDR3 has 15 residues.

J is TRBJ2-1 and V is TRBV29-1, with D unclear. This CDR3 region has 14 residues. Deletions cut 4 bases from V and 7 bases from J, with 17 bases between. Germline CDR1 is SQVTM and CDR2 is ANQGSEA. The CDR3 is CSVVAVRSMNEQFF. The DNA for the CDR3 is TGCAGCGTTGTTGCCGTCCGGTCTATGAATGAGCAGTTCTTC.

This rearrangement joins TRBV6-6 to TRBJ2-7, with TRBD1 matching 9 bases. This CDR3 is 14 amino acids long. Trimming cost V 4 bases and J 5 bases; bases outside gene matches: 6. Germline values: CDR1 MNHNY, CDR2 SVGAGI (reference sequence). CDR3 loop: CASSWGQGRNEQYF. In nucleotides, the CDR3 is TGTGCCAGCAGTTGGGGACAGGGTAGGAACGAGCAGTACTTC.

This chain joins TRBV11-2 and TRBJ2-4, with no clear D. Trimming took off 8 bases at V and 0 bases at J, with 8 bases between the two ends. The CDR3 runs 13 residues. CDR1 is SGHAT, CDR2 FQNNGV, per germline. In DNA, the CDR3 is TGTGCCAGCCGGACGATAGCCAAAAACATTCAGTACTTC. Amino acids: CASRTIAKNIQYF.

A note on this clone: The identical CDR3 is also encoded by other nucleotide sequences in the sample. The chain recombines TRBV4-1 with TRBJ2-5; D ambiguous. CDR1 is MGHRA and CDR2 is YSYEKL in the germline V gene. V lost 1 base and J lost 5, with 8 bases in between. This CDR3 spans 13 amino acids. The CDR3 DNA follows: TGCGCCAGCAGCCAAGTCGTACGCGAGACCCAGTACTTC. It translates to CASSQVVRETQYF.

The chain is built from TRBV2 and TRBJ1-5; no definite D call. This CDR3 is 14 amino acids long. Between the trimmed V and J ends, which lost 5 bases and 2 bases, there was a span of 10 bases. Germline V gene data show CDR1 as SNHLY and CDR2 as FYNNEI. Written as DNA, the CDR3 is TGTGCCAGCAGTTTCGGGGTGGGCAATCAGCCCCAGCATTTT. Its protein product is CASSFGVGNQPQHF.

A word on this clone: Different DNA sequences within this sample yield the same CDR3. V gene TRBV7-9 combines with J gene TRBJ1-2; maybe TRBD1 (6 bases). Germline assignment: CDR1 SEHNR and CDR2 FQNEAQ (reference sequence). Trimming took off 0 bases at V and 5 bases at J, with 10 bases between the two ends. This CDR3 is 14 amino acids long. The CDR3, as DNA: TGTGCCAGCAGCTTAGCAACAGGGAAATATGGCTACACCTTC. Amino acids: CASSLATGKYGYTF.

V gene TRBV6-5 combines with J gene TRBJ1-4; TRBD1 agrees at 7 bases. V was clipped by 3 bases and J by 8 bases; unmatched bases: 6. Germline V gene sequence: CDR1 MNHEY, CDR2 SVGAGI. The CDR3 sequence is 14 residues long. The CDR3 sequence is CASSYFGRGEKLFF. The CDR3 DNA reads as TGTGCCAGCAGTTATTTTGGCAGGGGGGAAAAACTGTTTTTT.

The V gene is TRBV5-1, the J gene TRBJ1-1; D is perhaps TRBD1 (5 bases). This CDR3 contains 17 residues. V was pared by 4 bases and J by 1 base, with 20 bases between. Germline loops: CDR1 SGHRS, CDR2 YFSETQ. CDR3 sequence (DNA): TGCGCCAGCAGCCTGGTTCAGGGAAAGATGTGGAACACTGAAGCTTTCTTT. It encodes CASSLVQGKMWNTEAFF.

This chain links TRBV4-1 with TRBJ2-7, with D possibly TRBD2 on 5 matching bases. The V end was cut by 3 bases, the J end by 6 bases, with 15 bases between. CDR3 size: 14 residues. Germline V gene data show CDR1 as MGHRA and CDR2 as YSYEKL. This chain's CDR3 is CASSQGERQLEQYF. The CDR3 bases are TGCGCCAGCAGCCAGGGAGAACGTCAGCTCGAGCAGTACTTC.

V and J are TRBV2 and TRBJ2-5; D is possibly TRBD2 (5 bases). This CDR3 comprises 12 residues. Germline V gene data show CDR1 as SNHLY and CDR2 as FYNNEI. The V end lost 5 bases, the J end lost 5 bases, and 9 bases lay between the germline ends. CDR3 in amino acids: CASSRGGETQYF. The CDR3 DNA reads TGTGCCAGCAGTCGAGGCGGGGAGACCCAGTACTTC.